A selection of T cell receptor beta chains follows, all from one sample in a study of long-term antiretroviral therapy in people with HIV. Sequenced by immunoSEQ multiplex PCR; TCRdb stores in-frame clones only, minus some. The data show under 25,000 clones, roughly 77% seen once. Sequenced here: unsorted PBMCs, sampled 0.5 years after starting antiretroviral therapy. Receptors originate from a woman in her forties with HIV. Both conserved end residues are part of each CDR3. D genes are given only for firm matches. Clone size appears in some rows only: once, few, many, or a class for an expanded clone.

j_call v_call d_call clone_size cdr3_nt cdr3_aa
TRBJ1-2 TRBV28 - medium-sized TGTGCCAGCACCGCATCCTATGGCTACACCTTC CASTASYGYTF
TRBJ2-7 TRBV28 - - TGTGCCAGCAGTCCCCTTGAGATACGGGGGGCCTTTTACGAGCAGTACTTC CASSPLEIRGAFYEQYF
TRBJ1-1 TRBV11-3 - - TGTGCCAGCAGCTTGTCCAGGAACACTGAAGCTTTCTTT CASSLSRNTEAFF
TRBJ2-5 TRBV4-1 TRBD2 - TGCGCCAGCAGCCAAGCCTTAGCGGGGGGCGGGGTAAAAGAGACCCAGTACTTC CASSQALAGGGVKETQYF
TRBJ2-7 TRBV19 - - TGTGCCAGTAGTCCGACACGGACAGTAGGCGAGCAGTACTTC CASSPTRTVGEQYF
TRBJ2-5 TRBV4-1 - - TGCGCCAGCAGCCAAAGGCCCCAGACAGTGCAAGAGACCCAGTACTTC CASSQRPQTVQETQYF
TRBJ2-7 TRBV4-3 - - TGCGCCAGCAGCCAAGAATTTTCACGGGGAACCTACGAGCAGTACTTC CASSQEFSRGTYEQYF
TRBJ2-1 TRBV19 TRBD2 once TGTGCCAGTAGTAGCCAACTAGCGGGGGGTTACAATGAGCAGTTCTTC CASSSQLAGGYNEQFF
TRBJ1-2 TRBV14 - - TGTGCCAGCAGCCCTAGCCGGGGCTATGGCTACACCTTC CASSPSRGYGYTF
TRBJ1-4 TRBV5-4 TRBD1 - TGTGCCAGCAGCTTGAGTACAGGGGATAATGAAAAACTGTTTTTT CASSLSTGDNEKLFF
TRBJ2-5 TRBV7-9 TRBD2 - TGTGCCAGCAGCTGGGCCGGGACTAGCGAAGAGACCCAGTACTTC CASSWAGTSEETQYF
TRBJ2-5 TRBV7-2 TRBD2 - TGTGCCAGCAGCCAAGGACTAGCGGGGGGGCGAAAGACCCAGTACTTC CASSQGLAGGRKTQYF
TRBJ2-7 TRBV18 - - TGTGCCAGCTCACCTTCTGGGGCCTCCTACGAGCAGTACTTC CASSPSGASYEQYF
TRBJ1-1 TRBV6-6 TRBD1 - TGTGCCAGCAGTTGGCAAACAGGGGGCGGGAGTGAAGCTTTCTTT CASSWQTGGGSEAFF
TRBJ2-2 TRBV5-1 TRBD2 - TGCGCCAGCAGCGGTCGAGCGACTAGCGGGGGGGACACCGGGGAGCTGTTTTTT CASSGRATSGGDTGELFF
TRBJ2-1 TRBV9 TRBD2 - TGTGCCAGCAGCGTATCTATATCCAGCGGGGGGGCCGGGGATGAGCAGTTCTTC CASSVSISSGGAGDEQFF
TRBJ1-2 TRBV5-4 - - TGTGCCAGCAGCTTGGGAGGAGACGGACCCGTCGGCTACACCTTC CASSLGGDGPVGYTF
TRBJ1-1 TRBV6-5 - - TGTGCCAGCAGTTACTCTGGAGGGATGAACACTGAAGCTTTCTTT CASSYSGGMNTEAFF
TRBJ1-1 TRBV7-9 - - TGTGCCAGCAGCTACCCAAAGGGACCGGGCGGAGGGATGAACACTGAAGCTTTCTTT CASSYPKGPGGGMNTEAFF
TRBJ1-1 TRBV7-3 - - TGTGCCAGCAGCTTAACGGGGTCTAGTAATGAAGCTTTCTTT CASSLTGSSNEAFF
TRBJ2-7 TRBV15 - - TGTGCCACCAGCAGAGCCCCCTCCAATCAGCAGTACTTC CATSRAPSNQQYF
TRBJ1-3 TRBV5-5 TRBD1 - TGTGCCAGCAGCGAGGGACAGGGGGCGCCTGGAAACACCATATATTTT CASSEGQGAPGNTIYF
TRBJ2-5 TRBV9 - - TGTGCCAGCAGCGTAGGTACTAATAAAGAGACCCAGTACTTC CASSVGTNKETQYF
TRBJ1-4 TRBV27 TRBD1 few TGTGCCAGCAAAACAGGGGCTAGTGAAAAACTGTTTTTT CASKTGASEKLFF
TRBJ2-3 TRBV7-2 TRBD1 - TGTGCCAGCAGCCCCACGGGACAGATGCCAGATACGCAGTATTTT CASSPTGQMPDTQYF
TRBJ1-2 TRBV5-3 TRBD1 few TGTGCCAGAAGGCTCAGGGGGCGGGCCTATGGCTACACCTTC CARRLRGRAYGYTF
TRBJ2-1 TRBV5-4 TRBD1 - TGTGCCAGCAGACGGGACAGCAAGAATGAGCAGTTCTTC CASRRDSKNEQFF
TRBJ2-4 TRBV15 - - TGTGCCACCAGCAGGGGGGAAATGGCCAAAAACATTCAGTACTTC CATSRGEMAKNIQYF
TRBJ1-1 TRBV5-8 - - TGTGCCAGCAGCTTGGCCAGGACGAACACTGAAGCTTTCTTT CASSLARTNTEAFF
TRBJ2-1 TRBV11-3 TRBD2 - TGTGCCAGCAGCTTTTCCGGACTAGCCAACAATGAGCAGTTCTTC CASSFSGLANNEQFF
TRBJ2-5 TRBV6-6 - - TGTGCCAGCAGTCTGATGGAGCGAAAGGAGACCCAGTACTTC CASSLMERKETQYF
TRBJ1-2 TRBV7-9 - - TGTGCCAGCAGCGCCGGCAGGGAGGTCTATGGCTACACCTTC CASSAGREVYGYTF
TRBJ2-1 TRBV2 - - TGTGCCAGCGGGGACACCGAGCAGTTCTTC CASGDTEQFF
TRBJ2-7 TRBV5-6 - - TGTGCCAGCAGCTTTATGGACAGTTCCTACGAGCAGTACTTC CASSFMDSSYEQYF
TRBJ1-2 TRBV28 TRBD1 few TGTGCCAGCAGTTCCACAGGGGGCTATGGCTACACCTTC CASSSTGGYGYTF
TRBJ2-7 TRBV2 - - TGTGCCAGCAGTGATTTGGGACACCGGGGCTCCTACGAGCAGTACTTC CASSDLGHRGSYEQYF